The present T cell receptor (beta chain) was sequenced within a study of chemoradiotherapy in HPV16-positive cancers. Points from the study as a whole: HPV-responsive T-cell expansion during chemoradiotherapy was linked to improved recurrence-free survival in HPV16-positive patients.

Repeated repertoire sampling spanned the course of chemoradiotherapy. Germline trimming cut 4 bases from V and 4 bases from J; bases unmatched to any gene: 6. Germline CDR1 SGHRS, CDR2 YFSETQ. This CDR3 comprises 15 residues. This table comes from immunoSEQ multiplex PCR, and its TCRdb copy is limited to in-frame clones, with some not included. The sample shows tens of thousands of clones, roughly nine tenths of them seen only once. As regards this clone: Its cognate antigen is unknown.

This clonotype originated in a human donor with HPV-associated anogenital cancer. This sequence joins TRBV5-1 and TRBJ1-5, with 9 bases that match TRBD1. The source was blood, collected from a patient who underwent chemoradiotherapy. The CDR3 sequence is CASSPTGGANQPQHF. In DNA, the CDR3 is TGCGCCAGCAGCCCCACAGGGGGCGCGAATCAGCCCCAGCATTTT.